Detailed here is one T cell receptor beta chain. Its specificity is unknown. The sample originates from a study of CXCR3-negative and CXCR3-positive naive CD8 T cells. This CDR3 region has 14 residues. CDR1 is LGHNA, CDR2 YSLEER, per germline. The libraries of TRB cDNA were prepared using 5' RACE with UMI labels. From the 5' RACE reads, TCRdb lists one entry per CDR3 protein and no DNA. The sample's table shows around 66,000 distinct CDR3 sequences. Whole-study results and caveats: Memory CD8+ cells had much lower diversity, and both naive subsets had comparably high diversity. Comparison of naive cells showed more hydrophobic TRB CDR3s in CXCR3-positive than in CXCR3-negative naive cells.

J is TRBJ2-4 and V is TRBV4-3; TCRdb proposes TRBD1, but this gene call is untestable without DNA. Sequencing was done on a sample of naive CXCR3+ CD8+ T cells from blood. Subset reported: CD45RO-CCR7+CD27+CD95- naive CD8+ T cells expressing CXCR3 (TNR3+). This TCR was recovered from a human donor in good health. Some clones in this sample may be carry-over from other donors' samples. The CDR3 region is CASSQELAGDIQYF.